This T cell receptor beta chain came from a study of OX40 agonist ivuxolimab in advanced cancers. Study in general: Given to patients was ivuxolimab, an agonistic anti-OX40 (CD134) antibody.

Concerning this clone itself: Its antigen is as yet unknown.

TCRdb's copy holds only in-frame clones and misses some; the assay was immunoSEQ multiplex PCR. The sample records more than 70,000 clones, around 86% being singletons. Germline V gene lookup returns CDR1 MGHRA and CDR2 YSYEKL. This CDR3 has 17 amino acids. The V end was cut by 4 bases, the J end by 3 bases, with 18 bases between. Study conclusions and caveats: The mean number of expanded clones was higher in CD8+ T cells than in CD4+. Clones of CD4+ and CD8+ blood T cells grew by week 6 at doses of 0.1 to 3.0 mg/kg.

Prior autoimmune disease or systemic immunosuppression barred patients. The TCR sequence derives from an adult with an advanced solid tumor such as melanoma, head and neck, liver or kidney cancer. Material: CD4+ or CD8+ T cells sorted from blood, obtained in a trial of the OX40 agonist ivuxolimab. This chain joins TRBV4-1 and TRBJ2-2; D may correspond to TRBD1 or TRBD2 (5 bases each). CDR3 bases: TGCGCCAGCAGCCCGCTAAAGGGGACGTCGTACACCGGGGAGCTGTTTTTT. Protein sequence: CASSPLKGTSYTGELFF.